Listed here are 21 T cell receptor beta chains from one sample, sequenced in a study of blood T cell repertoires in COVID-19. Using immunoSEQ multiplex PCR, the repertoire was profiled, and TCRdb retains in-frame clones only, with some absent. Of 140,000 to 150,000 clones listed, 88% are singletons. Sequenced sample: peripheral blood. Receptors were obtained from a man aged 55 to 70 with active or convalescent COVID-19.

The V gene is TRBV19, the J gene TRBJ2-2, with D maybe TRBD1 (5 bases). CDR3 length: 14 amino acids. V lost 6 bases, J lost 1 base, and 9 bases lay in between. Per the germline V gene, CDR1 is LNHDA and CDR2 is SQIVND (reference sequence). The CDR3 loop is CASRRQGNTGELFF. CDR3 DNA sequence: TGTGCCAGTAGGAGGCAGGGGAACACCGGGGAGCTGTTTTTT.

The gene calls are TRBV7-9 and TRBJ2-3; 8 nucleotides agree with TRBD2. V gave up 3 bases and J gave up 3 bases; unmatched junction bases: 5. The germline V gene has CDR1 SEHNR and CDR2 FQNEAQ (reference sequence). The CDR3 loop spans 15 amino acids. CDR3 in amino acids: CASSFGASGTDTQYF. CDR3 nucleotides: TGTGCCAGCAGCTTCGGGGCTAGCGGGACAGATACGCAGTATTTT.

This clone was found once. The chain recombines TRBV18 with TRBJ2-2; 7 nucleotides agree with TRBD1. V lost 6 bases, J lost 6 bases, and 4 bases stayed unmatched. Germline CDR1 reads KGHSH; CDR2 reads LQKENI. CDR3 size: 13 residues. The CDR3 nucleotides are TGTGCCAGCTCGAAAACAGGGGCCGGGGAGCTGTTTTTT. It is translated as CASSKTGAGELFF.

The rearrangement links TRBV5-8 to TRBJ1-2; 9 bases match TRBD1. The germline V gene has CDR1 SGHTS and CDR2 YDEGEE. Germline trimming cut 4 bases from V and 6 bases from J; bases unmatched to any gene: 4. The CDR3 spans 13 residues. The CDR3, as DNA: TGTGCCAGCAGCCCCGACAGGGGGAATGGCTACACCTTC. Amino acids: CASSPDRGNGYTF.

This clone was observed a handful of times. The V gene is TRBV7-2, the J gene TRBJ2-7; 8 positions match TRBD2. The CDR3 loop spans 15 amino acids. Germline trimming cut 5 bases from V and 4 bases from J; bases unmatched to any gene: 10. CDR1 and CDR2 from the germline V gene are SGHTA and FQGNSA. CDR3 in amino acids: CASSGMGGRFYEQYF. CDR3 sequence (DNA): TGTGCCAGCAGCGGAATGGGCGGGAGGTTTTACGAGCAGTACTTC. Filled out from reference TRBV7-2 and TRBJ2-7, the complete variable domain reads GAGVSQSPSNKVTEKGKDVELRCDPISGHTALYWYRQSLGQGLEFLIYFQGNSAPDKSGLPSDRFSAERTGGSVSTLTIQRTQQEDSAVYLCASSGMGGRFYEQYFGPGTRLTVT.

This chain uses TRBV12-3 or TRBV12-4 with TRBJ2-7, with TRBD2 matching 10 bases. This CDR3 has 13 residues. The V segment lost 6 bases and the J segment 2 bases; nucleotides outside the gene matches: 1. CDR3 DNA: TGTGCCAGCAGCCTAGCGGGGGCCTACGAGCAGTACTTC. Translated, it gives CASSLAGAYEQYF.

This chain uses TRBV29-1 with TRBJ2-7; the D is unclear. V dropped 0 bases and J dropped 2 bases, with 5 bases sitting between them. CDR1 SQVTM and CDR2 ANQGSEA come from the germline V gene. The CDR3 is 12 residues long. CDR3 in amino acids: CSVEDATYEQYF. DNA of the CDR3: TGCAGCGTTGAAGACGCGACCTACGAGCAGTACTTC.

The chain has TRBV29-1 and TRBJ1-1; 8 bases line up with TRBD1. Germline V gene data show CDR1 as SQVTM and CDR2 as ANQGSEA. The CDR3 covers 13 residues. With 6 bases clipped from V and 1 base from J, the junction kept 4 bases outside the gene matches. For the CDR3, the DNA is TGCAGCGTCCGACAGGGGTGGAACACTGAAGCTTTCTTT. Encoded protein: CSVRQGWNTEAFF.

This clone was seen only a few times. The chain uses TRBV9 and TRBJ1-5, with a weak D call TRBD1 (5 bases). The CDR3 extends over 15 amino acids. V was cut by 0 bases and J by 0 bases, with 7 bases left in between. Looked up from germline, CDR1 is SGDLS and CDR2 is YYNGEE. For the CDR3, the DNA is TGTGCCAGCAGCGTAGGGGGCATTAGCAATCAGCCCCAGCATTTT. It yields the protein CASSVGGISNQPQHF.

This sequence joins TRBV2 and TRBJ1-1, with 7 positions matching TRBD1. The CDR3 spans 12 residues. Trimming cost V 4 bases and J 10 bases; bases outside gene matches: 6. Germline V gene data show CDR1 as SNHLY and CDR2 as FYNNEI. The CDR3 is CASSAQGFGAFF. CDR3 DNA: TGTGCCAGCAGTGCACAGGGGTTTGGAGCTTTCTTT.

The sample holds a few counts of this clone. The V and J genes are TRBV28 and TRBJ2-7, with no clear D. Germline CDR1 reads MDHEN; CDR2 reads SYDVKM. The CDR3 spans 12 residues. V lost 3 bases to trimming and J lost 4 bases, with 7 bases between them. In DNA, the CDR3 is TGTGCCAGCAGTTTTCTCCGTTACGAGCAGTACTTC. Its translation is CASSFLRYEQYF.

This clone was counted a few times. This rearrangement joins TRBV2 to TRBJ2-7; TRBD2 aligns across 7 bases. Per the germline V gene, CDR1 is SNHLY and CDR2 is FYNNEI. This CDR3 spans 15 amino acids. The V gene end was trimmed by 6 bases and the J gene end by 2 bases; junction bases not matched to a gene: 10. The CDR3 sequence is CASRGGSGLPYEQYF. CDR3 in DNA: TGTGCCAGCAGGGGGGGGAGCGGGTTACCCTACGAGCAGTACTTC.

This sequence joins TRBV5-1 and TRBJ2-5; D remains ambiguous. Germline CDR1 reads SGHRS; CDR2 reads YFSETQ. This CDR3 region has 13 residues. V lost 4 bases, J lost 0 bases, and 7 bases lay in between. The CDR3 is CASSTLNQETQYF. CDR3 nucleotide sequence: TGCGCCAGCAGCACGCTAAACCAAGAGACCCAGTACTTC.

J is TRBJ2-7 and V is TRBV15; perhaps TRBD2 as D (6 bases). The germline V and J ends were trimmed by 3 bases and 4 bases, with 10 bases remaining between them. The CDR3 extends over 13 amino acids. Germline V lookup: CDR1 LNHNV, CDR2 YYDKDF (reference sequence). CDR3 DNA sequence: TGTGCCACCAGCAGCGGACTATTTTACGAGCAGTACTTC. As protein: CATSSGLFYEQYF.

The chain combines TRBV7-8 with TRBJ2-1, with D unresolved. The ends were cut back, 3 bases at V and 0 bases at J, with 9 bases in the middle. CDR1 SGHVS and CDR2 FQNEAQ come from the germline V gene. The CDR3 is made up of 15 amino acids. The CDR3 here is CASSFTGDSYNEQFF. The CDR3 DNA reads as TGTGCCAGCAGCTTCACTGGAGACTCCTACAATGAGCAGTTCTTC.

The genes are TRBV5-6 and TRBJ2-7; D is unclear. CDR3 length equals 16 residues. Trimming took 1 base from V and 2 from J, leaving 16 bases between them. Germline V CDR1 and CDR2: SGHDT, YYEEEE. CDR3 sequence (DNA): TGTGCCAGCAGCTTGTTCTTCCAGAGCGTACCCTACGAGCAGTACTTC. It is translated as CASSLFFQSVPYEQYF.

V is TRBV5-1 and J is TRBJ1-4; 7 nucleotides match TRBD1. Germline V lookup: CDR1 SGHRS, CDR2 YFSETQ. The V and J ends lost 4 bases and 0 bases, in that order; junction bases with no gene match: 3. The CDR3 spans 15 residues. CDR3 coding DNA: TGCGCCAGCAGCGTGCAGGGGGCAACTAATGAAAAACTGTTTTTT. Translated: CASSVQGATNEKLFF.

The rearrangement joins TRBV9 to TRBJ2-1, with 8 nucleotides matching TRBD2. This CDR3 has 17 amino acids. Unmatched junction bases numbered 7, after V lost 0 bases and J lost 2 bases. In germline, CDR1 is SGDLS, CDR2 YYNGEE. CDR3 in amino acids: CASSVAGTRSTYNEQFF. Written as DNA, the CDR3 is TGTGCCAGCAGCGTAGCTGGGACTAGGAGTACCTACAATGAGCAGTTCTTC.

The genes are TRBV28 and TRBJ2-2; 8 bases match TRBD1. The V gene's germline CDR1 is MDHEN and CDR2 SYDVKM. The CDR3 covers 17 residues. V gave up 3 bases and J gave up 4 bases; unmatched junction bases: 10. CDR3 in amino acids: CASSLRPGTGSTGELFF. CDR3 DNA: TGTGCCAGCAGTTTGCGACCCGGGACAGGAAGCACCGGGGAGCTGTTTTTT.

This chain connects TRBV19 to TRBJ1-5; tentative D call: TRBD1 (6 bases). Trimming pared 5 bases from V and 2 bases from J, leaving 13 bases between. Germline CDR1 and CDR2: LNHDA and SQIVND (reference sequence). There are 15 residues in the CDR3. The CDR3 loop reads CASSFTDSRNQPQHF. DNA for the CDR3: TGTGCCAGTAGTTTCACGGACAGTCGCAATCAGCCCCAGCATTTT.

The chain has TRBV15 and TRBJ2-7; 9 bases agree with TRBD2. This CDR3 contains 16 residues. Germline V gives CDR1 LNHNV, CDR2 YYDKDF (reference sequence). The ends lost 0 bases at V and 5 bases at J; junction bases unmatched: 8. The CDR3 reads CATSRDLLAGGHEQYF. In DNA, the CDR3 is TGTGCCACCAGCAGAGATTTGTTGGCGGGAGGGCACGAGCAGTACTTC.